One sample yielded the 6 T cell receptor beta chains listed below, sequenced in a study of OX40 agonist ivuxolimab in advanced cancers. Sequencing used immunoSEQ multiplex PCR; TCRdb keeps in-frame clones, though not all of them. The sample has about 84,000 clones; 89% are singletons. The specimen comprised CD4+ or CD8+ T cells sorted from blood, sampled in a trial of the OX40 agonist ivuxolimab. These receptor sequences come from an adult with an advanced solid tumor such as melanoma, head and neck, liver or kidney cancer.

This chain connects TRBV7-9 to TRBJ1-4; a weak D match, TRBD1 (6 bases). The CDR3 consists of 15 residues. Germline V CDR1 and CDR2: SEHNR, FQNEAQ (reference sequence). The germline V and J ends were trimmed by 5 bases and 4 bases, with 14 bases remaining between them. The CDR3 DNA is TGTGCCAGCAGCCGCGGACAGTTTGTTAATGAAAAACTGTTTTTT. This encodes CASSRGQFVNEKLFF.

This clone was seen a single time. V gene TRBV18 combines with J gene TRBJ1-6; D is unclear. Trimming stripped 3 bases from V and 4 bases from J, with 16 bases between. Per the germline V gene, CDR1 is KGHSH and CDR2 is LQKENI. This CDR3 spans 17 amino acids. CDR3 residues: CASSPKEAGAYNSPLHF. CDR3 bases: TGTGCCAGCTCACCGAAAGAGGCCGGCGCGTATAATTCACCCCTCCACTTT.

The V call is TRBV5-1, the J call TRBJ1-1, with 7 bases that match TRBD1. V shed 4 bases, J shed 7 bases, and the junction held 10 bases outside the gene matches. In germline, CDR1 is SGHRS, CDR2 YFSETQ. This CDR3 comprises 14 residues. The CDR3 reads CASSPEGQESEAFF. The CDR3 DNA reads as TGCGCCAGCAGCCCGGAAGGACAGGAGAGTGAAGCTTTCTTT.

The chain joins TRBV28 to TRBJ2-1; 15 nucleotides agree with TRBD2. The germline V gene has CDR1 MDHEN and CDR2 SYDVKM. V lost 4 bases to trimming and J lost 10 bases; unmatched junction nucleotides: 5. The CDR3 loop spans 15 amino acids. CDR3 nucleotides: TGTGCCAGCAGTTCTGGACTAGCGGGAGGGAGAGAGCAGTTCTTC. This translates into CASSSGLAGGREQFF.

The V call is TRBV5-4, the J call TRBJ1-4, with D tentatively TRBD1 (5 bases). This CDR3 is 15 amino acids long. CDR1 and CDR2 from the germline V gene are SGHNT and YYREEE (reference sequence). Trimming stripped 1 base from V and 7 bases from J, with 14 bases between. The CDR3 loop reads CASSLSGTGGEKLFF. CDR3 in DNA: TGTGCCAGCAGCTTGTCCGGGACGGGTGGTGAAAAACTGTTTTTT.

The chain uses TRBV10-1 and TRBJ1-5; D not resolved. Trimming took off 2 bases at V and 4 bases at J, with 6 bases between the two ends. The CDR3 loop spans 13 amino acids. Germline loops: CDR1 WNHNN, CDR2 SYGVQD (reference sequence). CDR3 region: CASSEDPNQPQHF. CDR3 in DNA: TGCGCCAGCAGTGAGGATCCTAATCAGCCCCAGCATTTT.